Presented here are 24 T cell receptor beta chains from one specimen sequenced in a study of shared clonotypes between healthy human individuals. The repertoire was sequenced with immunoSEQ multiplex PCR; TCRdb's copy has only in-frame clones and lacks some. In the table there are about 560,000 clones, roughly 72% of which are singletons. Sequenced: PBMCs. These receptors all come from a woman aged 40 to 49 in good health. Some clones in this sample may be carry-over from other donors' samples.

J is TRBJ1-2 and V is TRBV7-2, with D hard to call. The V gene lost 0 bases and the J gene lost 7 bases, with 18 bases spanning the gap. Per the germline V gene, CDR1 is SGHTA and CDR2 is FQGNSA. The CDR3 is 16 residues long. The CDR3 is CASSLAGSVEGSGYTF. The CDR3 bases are TGTGCCAGCAGCTTAGCAGGATCAGTGGAGGGTTCTGGCTACACCTTC.

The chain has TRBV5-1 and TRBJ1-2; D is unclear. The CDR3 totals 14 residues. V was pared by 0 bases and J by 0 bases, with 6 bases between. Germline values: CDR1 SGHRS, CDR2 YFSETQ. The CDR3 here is CASSLDTANYGYTF. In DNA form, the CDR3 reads TGCGCCAGCAGCTTGGACACAGCTAACTATGGCTACACCTTC.

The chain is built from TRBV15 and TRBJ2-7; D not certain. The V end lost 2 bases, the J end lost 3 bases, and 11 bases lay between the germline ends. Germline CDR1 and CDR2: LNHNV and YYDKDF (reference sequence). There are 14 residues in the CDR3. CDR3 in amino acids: CATSRPLPNYEQYF. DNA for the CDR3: TGTGCCACCAGCAGACCGCTTCCCAACTACGAGCAGTACTTC.

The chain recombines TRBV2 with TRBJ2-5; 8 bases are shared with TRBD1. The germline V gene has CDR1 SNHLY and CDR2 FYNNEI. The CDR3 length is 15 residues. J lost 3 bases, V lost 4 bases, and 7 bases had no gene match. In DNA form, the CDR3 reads TGTGCCAGCAGTGTTAACAGGGGGTCGGAAGAGACCCAGTACTTC. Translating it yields CASSVNRGSEETQYF.

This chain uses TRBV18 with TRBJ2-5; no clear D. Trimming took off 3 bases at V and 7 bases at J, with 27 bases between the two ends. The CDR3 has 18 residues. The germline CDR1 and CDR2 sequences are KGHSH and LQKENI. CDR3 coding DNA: TGTGCCAGCTCACCGGAGATTTGGAGTACGACTGTTATGGCGACCCAGTACTTC. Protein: CASSPEIWSTTVMATQYF.

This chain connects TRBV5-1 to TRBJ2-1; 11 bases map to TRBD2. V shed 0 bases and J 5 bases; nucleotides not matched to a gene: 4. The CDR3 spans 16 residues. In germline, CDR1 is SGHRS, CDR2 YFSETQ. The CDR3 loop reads CASSLVPSGGNNEQFF. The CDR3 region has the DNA TGCGCCAGCAGCTTGGTCCCTAGCGGGGGGAACAATGAGCAGTTCTTC.

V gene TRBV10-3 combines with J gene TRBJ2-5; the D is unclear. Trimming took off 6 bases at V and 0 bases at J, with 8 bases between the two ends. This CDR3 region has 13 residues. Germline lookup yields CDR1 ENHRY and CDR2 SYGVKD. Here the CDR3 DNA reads TGTGCCATCAGCCTCAGAGACCAAGAGACCCAGTACTTC. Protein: CAISLRDQETQYF.

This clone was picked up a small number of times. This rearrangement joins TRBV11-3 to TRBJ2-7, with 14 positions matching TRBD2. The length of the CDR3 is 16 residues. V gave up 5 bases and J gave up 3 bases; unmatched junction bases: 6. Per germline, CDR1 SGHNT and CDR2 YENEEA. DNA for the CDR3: TGTGCCAGCAGCCCCGGACTAGCGGGAGGTTTCTACGAGCAGTACTTC. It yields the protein CASSPGLAGGFYEQYF.

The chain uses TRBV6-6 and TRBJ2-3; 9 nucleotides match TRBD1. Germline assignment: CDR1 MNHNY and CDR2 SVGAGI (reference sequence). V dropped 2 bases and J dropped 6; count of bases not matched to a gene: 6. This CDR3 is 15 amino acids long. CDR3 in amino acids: CASSYPGQGRDTQYF. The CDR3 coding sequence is TGTGCCAGCAGTTACCCAGGACAGGGGAGGGATACGCAGTATTTT.

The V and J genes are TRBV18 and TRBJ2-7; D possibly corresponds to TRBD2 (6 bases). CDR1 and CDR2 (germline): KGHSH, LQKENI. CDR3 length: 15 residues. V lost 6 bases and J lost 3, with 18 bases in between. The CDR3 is CASSSGLATDYEQYF. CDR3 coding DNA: TGTGCCAGCTCCTCCGGGCTAGCGACCGACTACGAGCAGTACTTC.

CDR3 amino acids: CASSMVGLRQFF. In DNA form, the CDR3 reads TGTGCCAGTAGTATGGTGGGCTTGAGGCAGTTCTTC. The chain is built from TRBV19 and TRBJ2-1; D is unclear. V lost 3 bases and J lost 12, with 12 bases in between. The CDR3 runs 12 residues. The germline CDR1 and CDR2 sequences are LNHDA and SQIVND (reference sequence). Full variable domain (rest looked up from reference TRBV19 and TRBJ2-1): DGGITQSPKYLFRKEGQNVTLSCEQNLNHDAMYWYRQDPGQGLRLIYYSQIVNDFQKGDIAEGYSVSREKKESFPLTVTSAQKNPTAFYLCASSMVGLRQFFGPGTRLTVL.

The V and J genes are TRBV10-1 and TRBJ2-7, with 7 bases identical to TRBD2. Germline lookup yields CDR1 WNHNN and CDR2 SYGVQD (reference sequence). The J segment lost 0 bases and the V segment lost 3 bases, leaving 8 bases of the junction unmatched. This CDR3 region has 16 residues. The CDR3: CASSDAGEGSSYEQYF. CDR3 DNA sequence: TGCGCCAGCAGTGATGCGGGGGAGGGGAGCTCCTACGAGCAGTACTTC.

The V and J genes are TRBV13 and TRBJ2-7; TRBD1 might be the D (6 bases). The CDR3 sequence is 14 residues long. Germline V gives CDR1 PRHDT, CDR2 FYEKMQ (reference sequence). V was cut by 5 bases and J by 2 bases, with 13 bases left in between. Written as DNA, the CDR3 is TGTGCCAGCAGCCTGTGGGACAAGGCCTACGAGCAGTACTTC. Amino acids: CASSLWDKAYEQYF.

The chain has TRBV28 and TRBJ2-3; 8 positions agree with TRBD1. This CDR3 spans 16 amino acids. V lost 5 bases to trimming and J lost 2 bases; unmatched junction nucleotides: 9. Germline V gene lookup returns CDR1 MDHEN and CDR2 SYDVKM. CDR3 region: CASSEGGRGLTDTQYF. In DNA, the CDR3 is TGTGCCAGCAGTGAGGGGGGCAGGGGGCTCACAGATACGCAGTATTTT. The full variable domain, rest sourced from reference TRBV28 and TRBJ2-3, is DVKVTQSSRYLVKRTGEKVFLECVQDMDHENMFWYRQDPGLGLRLIYFSYDVKMKEKGDIPEGYSVSREKKERFSLILESASTNQTSMYLCASSEGGRGLTDTQYFGPGTRLTVL.

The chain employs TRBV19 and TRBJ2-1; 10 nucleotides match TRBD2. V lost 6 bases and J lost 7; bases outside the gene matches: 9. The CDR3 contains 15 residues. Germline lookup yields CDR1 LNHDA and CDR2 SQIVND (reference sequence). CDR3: CASSPTSGALNEQFF. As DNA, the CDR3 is TGTGCCAGTAGCCCTACTAGCGGGGCCCTAAATGAGCAGTTCTTC.

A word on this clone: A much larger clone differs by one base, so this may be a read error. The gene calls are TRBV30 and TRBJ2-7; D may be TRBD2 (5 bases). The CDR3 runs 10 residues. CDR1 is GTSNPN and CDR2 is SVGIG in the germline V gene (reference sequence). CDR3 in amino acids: CACGDYGQYF. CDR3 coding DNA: TGTGCCTGCGGTGACTACGGGCAGTACTTC.

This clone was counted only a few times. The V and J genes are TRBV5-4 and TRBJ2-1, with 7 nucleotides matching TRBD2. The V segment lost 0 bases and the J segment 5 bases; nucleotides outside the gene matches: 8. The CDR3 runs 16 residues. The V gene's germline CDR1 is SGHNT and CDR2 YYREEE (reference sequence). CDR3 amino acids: CASSLEFTGGDNEQFF. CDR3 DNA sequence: TGTGCCAGCAGCTTGGAATTTACGGGAGGCGACAATGAGCAGTTCTTC.

For the CDR3, the DNA is TGTGCCAGCAGTCGGGACAACCAAGAGACCCAGTACTTC. Encoded protein: CASSRDNQETQYF. The chain recombines TRBV7-7 with TRBJ2-5; weak D call: TRBD1 (6 bases). V was shortened by 6 bases and J by 0 bases, with 8 bases between the two germline ends. Germline lookup yields CDR1 SSHAT and CDR2 FNYEAQ (reference sequence). This CDR3 is 13 amino acids long.

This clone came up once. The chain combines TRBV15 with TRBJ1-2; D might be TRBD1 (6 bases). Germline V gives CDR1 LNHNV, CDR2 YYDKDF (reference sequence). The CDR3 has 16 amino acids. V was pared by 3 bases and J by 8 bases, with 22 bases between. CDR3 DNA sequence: TGTGCCACCAGCAGGGCTCGATACGGGGGGGCAGAAGGCTACACCTTC. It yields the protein CATSRARYGGAEGYTF.

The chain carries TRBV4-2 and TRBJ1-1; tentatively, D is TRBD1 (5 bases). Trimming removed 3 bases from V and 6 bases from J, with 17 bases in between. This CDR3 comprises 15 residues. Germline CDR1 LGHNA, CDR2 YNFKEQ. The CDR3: CASSQDGGIRAEAFF. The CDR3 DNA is TGTGCCAGCAGCCAGGACGGGGGTATTAGAGCTGAAGCTTTCTTT.

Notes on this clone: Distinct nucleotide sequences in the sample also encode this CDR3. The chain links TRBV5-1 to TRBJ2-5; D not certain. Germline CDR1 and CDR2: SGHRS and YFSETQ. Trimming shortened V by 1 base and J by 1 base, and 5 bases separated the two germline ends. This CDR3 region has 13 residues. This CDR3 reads CASSLLPQETQYF. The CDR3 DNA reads TGCGCCAGCAGCTTGCTCCCCCAAGAGACCCAGTACTTC.

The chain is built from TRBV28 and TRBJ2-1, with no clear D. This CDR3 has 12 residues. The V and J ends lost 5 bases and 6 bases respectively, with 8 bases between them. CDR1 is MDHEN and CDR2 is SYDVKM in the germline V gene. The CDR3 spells CASSPVGNEQFF. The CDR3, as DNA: TGTGCCAGCAGTCCAGTTGGCAATGAGCAGTTCTTC.

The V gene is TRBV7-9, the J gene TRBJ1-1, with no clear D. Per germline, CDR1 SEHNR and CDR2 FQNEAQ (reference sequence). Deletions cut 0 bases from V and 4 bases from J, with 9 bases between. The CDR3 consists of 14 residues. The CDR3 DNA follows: TGTGCCAGCAGCTTAGCGTTGGAGGTCACTGAAGCTTTCTTT. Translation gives CASSLALEVTEAFF.

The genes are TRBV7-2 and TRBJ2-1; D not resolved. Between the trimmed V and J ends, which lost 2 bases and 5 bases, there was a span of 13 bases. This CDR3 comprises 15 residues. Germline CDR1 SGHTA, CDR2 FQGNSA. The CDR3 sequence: CASSLRRRPNNEQFF. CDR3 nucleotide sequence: TGTGCCAGCAGCTTAAGGCGACGACCTAACAATGAGCAGTTCTTC. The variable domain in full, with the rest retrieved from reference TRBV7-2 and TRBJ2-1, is GAGVSQSPSNKVTEKGKDVELRCDPISGHTALYWYRQSLGQGLEFLIYFQGNSAPDKSGLPSDRFSAERTGGSVSTLTIQRTQQEDSAVYLCASSLRRRPNNEQFFGPGTRLTVL.